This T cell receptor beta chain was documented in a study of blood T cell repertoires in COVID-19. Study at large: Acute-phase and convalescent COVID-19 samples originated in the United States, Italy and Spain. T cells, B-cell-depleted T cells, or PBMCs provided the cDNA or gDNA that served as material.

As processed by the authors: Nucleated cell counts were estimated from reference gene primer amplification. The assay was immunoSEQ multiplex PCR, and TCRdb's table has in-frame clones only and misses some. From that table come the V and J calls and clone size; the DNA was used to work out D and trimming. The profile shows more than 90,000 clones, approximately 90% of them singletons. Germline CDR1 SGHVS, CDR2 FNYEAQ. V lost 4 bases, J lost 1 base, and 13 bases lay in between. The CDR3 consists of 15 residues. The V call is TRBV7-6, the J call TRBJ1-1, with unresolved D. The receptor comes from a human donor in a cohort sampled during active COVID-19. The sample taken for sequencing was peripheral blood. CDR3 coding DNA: TGTGCCAGCAGCTCCGAATGGGGAGGGAACACTGAAGCTTTCTTT. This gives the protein CASSSEWGGNTEAFF.